The 12 T cell receptor beta chains below were found in one sample sequenced in a study of shared clonotypes between healthy human individuals. The table came from immunoSEQ multiplex PCR; TCRdb's copy has only in-frame clones and leaves some out. The sample lists roughly 640,000 clones; approximately 74% were seen once. Source material: memory CD4+ T cells sorted from blood. The subset was: CD45RA-negative fraction. All receptors derive from a woman aged 25 to 39 in good health.

The chain joins TRBV11-1 to TRBJ1-2; D perhaps matches TRBD1 (5 bases). V lost 5 bases and J lost 3, with 10 bases in between. There are 13 residues in the CDR3. Germline assignment: CDR1 SGHAT and CDR2 FQDESV (reference sequence). The CDR3 loop is CASSAGQDYGYTF. CDR3 DNA: TGTGCCAGCAGCGCCGGACAAGACTATGGCTACACCTTC.

This clone was found a few times. V and J are TRBV7-2 and TRBJ1-5; D ambiguous. The CDR3 runs to 13 residues. The V gene lost 10 bases and the J gene lost 1 base, with 11 bases spanning the gap. Germline CDR1 is SGHTA and CDR2 is FQGNSA. CDR3 protein: CATAGQSNQPQHF. As DNA, the CDR3 is TGTGCCACCGCCGGGCAGAGCAATCAGCCCCAGCATTTT. The full variable domain, in which reference TRBV7-2 and TRBJ1-5 provide the parts outside the CDR3, is GAGVSQSPSNKVTEKGKDVELRCDPISGHTALYWYRQSLGQGLEFLIYFQGNSAPDKSGLPSDRFSAERTGGSVSTLTIQRTQQEDSAVYLCATAGQSNQPQHFGDGTRLSIL.

This clone appeared a few times. The chain uses TRBV5-1 and TRBJ2-3, with a tentative D call TRBD2 (6 bases). Germline assignment: CDR1 SGHRS and CDR2 YFSETQ. V lost 6 bases, J lost 1 base, and 12 bases lay in between. CDR3 size: 14 residues. The CDR3 loop reads CASTYASGTDTQYF. DNA of the CDR3: TGCGCCAGCACGTACGCTAGCGGCACAGATACGCAGTATTTT. Supplemented by reference TRBV5-1 and TRBJ2-3, the full variable domain reads KAGVTQTPRYLIKTRGQQVTLSCSPISGHRSVSWYQQTPGQGLQFLFEYFSETQRNKGNFPGRFSGRQFSNSRSEMNVSTLELGDSALYLCASTYASGTDTQYFGPGTRLTVL.

This chain connects TRBV21-1 to TRBJ1-1. TRBV21-1 corresponds to a pseudogene. This CDR3 comprises 15 residues. The DNA for the CDR3 is TGTGCCAGCAGCAATGAGGGGCCCTTTTTAACTGAAGCTTTCTTT. Residues: CASSNEGPFLTEAFF.

The chain combines TRBV30 with TRBJ2-6; D may match TRBD1 or TRBD2 (7 bases each). The germline CDR1 and CDR2 sequences are GTSNPN and SVGIG (reference sequence). V lost 3 bases, J lost 0 bases, and 18 bases lay in between. The CDR3 runs to 18 residues. The CDR3 sequence is CAWRWWEGAISGANVLTF. In DNA form, the CDR3 reads TGTGCCTGGAGGTGGTGGGAGGGGGCGATCTCTGGGGCCAACGTCCTGACTTTC.

The J gene is TRBJ1-4, the V gene TRBV7-9; D ambiguous. V lost 4 bases and J 8 bases, leaving 17 bases between the germline ends. Germline assignment: CDR1 SEHNR and CDR2 FQNEAQ (reference sequence). This CDR3 comprises 15 residues. The CDR3 nucleotides read TGTGCCAGCAGCTCCCACGGGCAGGTTGGGGAAAAACTGTTTTTT. Translated, it gives CASSSHGQVGEKLFF.

The chain carries TRBV6-5 and TRBJ1-1, with unresolved D. Per germline, CDR1 MNHEY and CDR2 SVGAGI. Trimming stripped 7 bases from V and 4 bases from J, with 19 bases between. CDR3 length: 15 amino acids. CDR3 sequence: CASTPSGVIATEAFF. CDR3 sequence (DNA): TGTGCCAGCACCCCATCGGGAGTAATAGCCACTGAAGCTTTCTTT.

Comment on this clone: A far bigger clonotype differs at one base, so this is likely a read error. The chain recombines TRBV2 with TRBJ2-7; TRBD1 is a possible D gene (5 bases). The CDR3 runs to 13 residues. Trimming took off 2 bases at V and 2 bases at J, with 7 bases between the two ends. Germline CDR1 and CDR2: SNHLY and FYNNEI. The CDR3, as DNA: TGTGCCAGCAGTGAACAGGGTCCCTACGAGCAGTACTTC. Translating it yields CASSEQGPYEQYF.

This rearrangement joins TRBV18 to TRBJ1-2; no clear D. Trimming removed 8 bases from V and 2 bases from J, with 12 bases in between. CDR1 and CDR2 (germline): KGHSH, LQKENI. This CDR3 comprises 13 residues. The CDR3 spells CASRPDGNYGYTF. The DNA for the CDR3 is TGTGCCAGCCGCCCCGACGGGAACTATGGCTACACCTTC.

The chain employs TRBV4-1 and TRBJ1-2; TRBD1 is a possible D gene (6 bases). CDR3 length equals 16 residues. From germline, CDR1 is MGHRA and CDR2 YSYEKL. V was cut by 0 bases and J by 4 bases, with 15 bases left in between. The CDR3 region is CASSQDPTGRPYGYTF. DNA for the CDR3: TGCGCCAGCAGCCAAGATCCGACAGGCCGACCCTATGGCTACACCTTC.

The V gene is TRBV6-1, the J gene TRBJ2-7; D remains unclear. Germline V lookup: CDR1 MNHNS, CDR2 SASEGT. Trimming pared 0 bases from V and 5 bases from J, leaving 14 bases between. This CDR3 is built from 15 residues. The CDR3 bases are TGTGCCAGCAGTGAAGCGCCCCTCACAGTAAACGAGCAGTACTTC. It is translated as CASSEAPLTVNEQYF.

This clone was found many times. Other nucleotide sequences from this sample produce the same CDR3. This chain connects TRBV6-5 to TRBJ1-1, with D hard to call. CDR3 length: 15 amino acids. V shed 0 bases and J shed 0 bases, with 8 bases lying between them. The V gene's germline CDR1 is MNHEY and CDR2 SVGAGI. CDR3 DNA sequence: TGTGCCAGCAGTTACTCGAATACAGTGAACACTGAAGCTTTCTTT. It codes for CASSYSNTVNTEAFF.